This TCR beta chain was captured by sequencing in a study of T cells in Graves' hyperthyroidism and ophthalmopathy. Study outcomes and limitations: The model identified upcoming ophthalmopathy a median around 6 months ahead of onset.

RNA transcripts yielded amplified TCR beta CDR3 regions. HTBI primers were employed in a first-round RT-PCR of the TCR CDR3. A single record per CDR3 protein comes from TCRdb applying MiXCR to the multiplex PCR reads. The profile shows over 150,000 distinct CDR3 sequences, about a sixth of them singletons. The CDR3 runs 14 residues. Trimming shortened V by 6 bases and J by 7 bases, and 18 bases separated the two germline ends. As to this clonotype: Its antigen is not known. A much larger clone lies one base from this, so it may be a read error.

The clonotype was recovered from a woman in her forties or fifties with Graves' hyperthyroidism. This chain links TRBV12-3 or TRBV12-4 with TRBJ1-1; TRBD1 is a possible D gene (6 bases). The specimen sequenced was blood. The CDR3, as DNA: TGTGCCAGCAGCCCCTCGGGGGGGGGCGGTGAAGCTTTCTTT. This gives the protein CASSPSGGGGEAFF.